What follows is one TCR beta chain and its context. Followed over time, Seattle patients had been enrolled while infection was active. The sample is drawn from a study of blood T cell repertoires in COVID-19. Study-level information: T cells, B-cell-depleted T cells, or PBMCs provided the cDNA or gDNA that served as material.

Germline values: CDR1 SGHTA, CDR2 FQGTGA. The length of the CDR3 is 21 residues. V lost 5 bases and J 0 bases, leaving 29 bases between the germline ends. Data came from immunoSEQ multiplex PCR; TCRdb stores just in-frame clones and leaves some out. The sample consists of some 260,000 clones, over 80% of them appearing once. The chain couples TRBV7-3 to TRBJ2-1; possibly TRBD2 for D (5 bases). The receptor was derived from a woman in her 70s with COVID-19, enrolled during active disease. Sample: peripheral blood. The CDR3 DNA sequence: TGTGCCAGCAGCCCGCGTGGTGGGAGACCGTCGGTCGAACCCTCCTACAATGAGCAGTTCTTC. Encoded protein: CASSPRGGRPSVEPSYNEQFF.